Included here is one T cell receptor (beta chain) sequence, with context. What it binds is unknown. Losses at the gene ends were 7 bases for V and 4 bases for J; bases not matched to a gene: 8. The CDR3 is 15 residues long. Germline CDR1 is SQVTM and CDR2 is ANQGSEA. The data were obtained in a study of cytomegalovirus exposure and HLA in healthy donors. Primers: 60 Vbeta forward and 13 Jbeta reverse. The protocol was immunoSEQ multiplex PCR, while the TCRdb copy is restricted to in-frame clones and leaves out a portion. The top ten clones hold 2.5% to 4% of a sample with about 140,000 clones, roughly 70% of them seen once. General study results and limits: A previous analysis found most TCR beta V segments productive roughly 87% or roughly 30% of the time. Several of the most significant clusters were apparently associated with common viral pathogens in a later analysis.

The clonotype was recovered from a man aged 35 to 55 in good health and CMV-seronegative. Material for sequencing was PBMCs. The chain carries TRBV29-1 and TRBJ2-2, with TRBD2 identical over 11 bases. CDR3 sequence reads: CSASALAGVTGELFF. DNA for the CDR3: TGCAGCGCCTCGGCACTAGCGGGAGTCACCGGGGAGCTGTTTTTT.